Below, 10 T cell receptor beta chains from the same sample are listed, as sequenced in a study of cytomegalovirus exposure and HLA in healthy donors. A multiplex PCR was run with 60 Vbeta primers and 13 Jbeta primers. Using immunoSEQ multiplex PCR, the repertoire was profiled, and TCRdb retains in-frame clones only, with some absent. The repertoire has more than 150,000 clones, 75% to 85% of them found once; the top ten carry 2% to 2.5%. Sequencing was done on a sample of PBMCs. The receptors were sampled from a woman in her 30s in good health and CMV-seronegative.

The J gene is TRBJ2-5, the V gene TRBV29-1; 12 bases line up with TRBD1. This CDR3 is 14 amino acids long. CDR1 and CDR2 from the germline V gene are SQVTM and ANQGSEA. V shed 6 bases and J 4 bases; nucleotides not matched to a gene: 6. The CDR3 loop is CSVRDRGRVETQYF. For the CDR3, the DNA is TGCAGCGTGCGGGACAGGGGGCGGGTAGAGACCCAGTACTTC.

The chain uses TRBV7-6 and TRBJ2-1; D is undetermined. Germline V gene sequence: CDR1 SGHVS, CDR2 FNYEAQ. Trimming pared 2 bases from V and 3 bases from J, leaving 11 bases between. This CDR3 spans 15 amino acids. The CDR3 is CASSLFVRGYNEQFF. The CDR3 DNA reads TGTGCCAGCAGCTTATTTGTTAGAGGCTACAATGAGCAGTTCTTC. Full variable domain (outside the CDR3, taken from reference TRBV7-6 and TRBJ2-1): GAGVSQSPRYKVTKRGQDVALRCDPISGHVSLYWYRQALGQGPEFLTYFNYEAQQDKSGLPNDRFSAERPEGSISTLTIQRTEQRDSAMYRCASSLFVRGYNEQFFGPGTRLTVL.

The count of this clone is one. V usage is TRBV9 and J usage is TRBJ2-1; D not resolved. The V and J ends lost 0 bases and 5 bases respectively, with 12 bases between them. The CDR3 runs 15 residues. Looked up from germline, CDR1 is SGDLS and CDR2 is YYNGEE. CDR3 in DNA: TGTGCCAGCAGCGTAGACGTTGGGCCAAACAATGAGCAGTTCTTC. It yields the protein CASSVDVGPNNEQFF. Supplemented by reference TRBV9 and TRBJ2-1, the full variable domain reads DSGVTQTPKHLITATGQRVTLRCSPRSGDLSVYWYQQSLDQGLQFLIQYYNGEERAKGNILERFSAQQFPDLHSELNLSSLELGDSALYFCASSVDVGPNNEQFFGPGTRLTVL.

This rearrangement joins TRBV7-9 to TRBJ2-5; TRBD2 matches 13 bases. The ends lost 5 bases at V and 1 base at J; junction bases unmatched: 4. This CDR3 spans 16 amino acids. The germline V gene encodes CDR1 SEHNR and CDR2 FQNEAQ (reference sequence). The CDR3 DNA sequence: TGTGCCAGCAGCAGTAGACTAGCGGGAGGCCAAGAGACCCAGTACTTC. Its protein product is CASSSRLAGGQETQYF.

This clone was seen once. V usage is TRBV10-3 and J usage is TRBJ2-7, with 8 bases identical to TRBD2. The CDR3 extends over 13 amino acids. V dropped 8 bases and J dropped 4; count of bases not matched to a gene: 7. CDR1 and CDR2 (germline): ENHRY, SYGVKD. For the CDR3, the DNA is TGTGCCATCCAACGGAGCGGGGGATACGAGCAGTACTTC. Translating gives CAIQRSGGYEQYF.

This clone showed up just a few times. J is TRBJ2-1 and V is TRBV27, with 8 bases fitting TRBD1. J was trimmed by 3 bases and V by 7 bases; bases with no gene match: 8. The germline V gene has CDR1 MNHEY and CDR2 SMNVEV (reference sequence). This CDR3 has 15 amino acids. This CDR3 is CASTPLGQVYNEQFF. The CDR3 DNA reads as TGTGCCAGCACCCCTTTGGGACAGGTCTACAATGAGCAGTTCTTC.

The rearrangement uses TRBV28 and TRBJ1-3; D remains ambiguous. The CDR3 length is 12 residues. Between the trimmed V and J ends, which lost 5 bases and 2 bases, there was a span of 4 bases. Per germline, CDR1 MDHEN and CDR2 SYDVKM. The CDR3 protein is CASSAAGNTIYF. CDR3 coding DNA: TGTGCCAGCAGTGCAGCTGGAAACACCATATATTTT.

The chain employs TRBV28 and TRBJ2-7, with 8 bases identical to TRBD2. V was clipped by 6 bases and J by 6 bases; unmatched bases: 7. The CDR3 loop spans 13 amino acids. The germline gives CDR1 MDHEN, CDR2 SYDVKM. CDR3 residues: CASRNRLAGEQYF. The CDR3 region has the DNA TGTGCCAGCAGAAATCGTCTAGCGGGCGAGCAGTACTTC.

The rearrangement joins TRBV19 to TRBJ2-1, with D perhaps matching TRBD1 (6 bases). The length of the CDR3 is 16 residues. V was clipped by 5 bases and J by 0 bases, with 14 bases between them. CDR1 is LNHDA and CDR2 is SQIVND in the germline V gene (reference sequence). The CDR3 loop is CASSQTGTSSYNEQFF. CDR3 sequence (DNA): TGTGCCAGTAGTCAAACAGGGACAAGCTCCTACAATGAGCAGTTCTTC.

This rearrangement joins TRBV28 to TRBJ2-7, with 7 bases lining up with TRBD1. CDR3 length: 15 residues. Germline V gene lookup returns CDR1 MDHEN and CDR2 SYDVKM. Trimming took 5 bases from V and 3 from J; bases not matched to a gene: 10. The CDR3 DNA sequence: TGTGCCAGCAGTACCTCGACAGGGAACTTCTACGAGCAGTACTTC. The encoded protein is CASSTSTGNFYEQYF.